A selection of T cell receptor beta chains follows, all from one sample in a study of OX40 agonist ivuxolimab in advanced cancers. TCRdb's table, derived via immunoSEQ multiplex PCR, lists solely in-frame clones and lacks some. The repertoire holds over 95,000 clones, with about 91% as singletons. The material was CD4+ or CD8+ T cells sorted from blood, obtained in a trial of the OX40 agonist ivuxolimab. Every receptor here comes from an adult with an advanced solid tumor such as melanoma, head and neck, liver or kidney cancer. CDR3s leave out the opening cysteine and the closing phenylalanine or tryptophan. The D gene is left open where the match is weak.

d_gene	v_gene	CDR3aa
-	TRBV30	AWTGRRTGELF
-	TRBV28	ASMSRGRPYYGYT
TRBD1	TRBV6-1	ASTIPGQGVAF
-	TRBV11-2	ASSLGGRSYNEQF
-	TRBV7-9	ASSLYPVGSYEQY
-	TRBV18	ASSAQNTEAF
-	TRBV5-1	ASSLQGRYNEQF
-	TRBV19	ASSPRSRGQPQH
-	TRBV4-2	ASSQVGRSGQGSEKLF
TRBD2	TRBV7-6	ASSPGGDWQETQY
-	TRBV20-1	SARGQNTQY
TRBD1	TRBV6-5	ASSRQGDYEQY
-	TRBV6-5	ASRSPGLANVRQY
-	TRBV4-2	ASSQTQRTNEKLF
-	TRBV11-3	ASSRAAGSYNEQF
-	TRBV15	ATSRDRVNQPQH
-	TRBV7-2	ASSPVAGSSTDTQY
-	TRBV5-4	ASSSQSTDTQY
-	TRBV5-1	ASSLDGARDGYT
-	TRBV28	ASSSGLNQPQH
-	TRBV29-1	SAMRGTGANVLT
TRBD1	TRBV5-4	ASSLGGAFSDTQY
TRBD1	TRBV5-4	ASSRDRRGYEQY
TRBD1	TRBV30	AWSVGQDGGKLF
TRBD2	TRBV6-5	ASSFSSGTYNEQF
TRBD1	TRBV18	ASSAGQGMNTEAF
-	TRBV11-1	ASSLATVNTEAF
-	TRBV27	ASSFQGSNQPQH
-	TRBV7-9	ASSFSDEQF
TRBD2	TRBV6-5	ASSSIAGGAKNIQY
TRBD2	TRBV5-6	ASSLKWTSGINEQF
TRBD1	TRBV27	ASSLDRSSTDTQY
-	TRBV7-9	ASSFSQEQF
-	TRBV27	ASSPGRVYEKLF
TRBD1	TRBV28	EDRGRETQY
TRBD2	TRBV9	ASSPRTSGRAMDTQY
-	TRBV25-1	ASSGLGSGLSSYEQY
-	TRBV4-2	ASSQKSRGFEQY
-	TRBV7-9	ASRQSQDAYGYT
-	TRBV28	ASSWGGPYEQY
TRBD1	TRBV7-2	ASSVRQGGADTQY
-	TRBV21-1	ASSNGQHNQPQH
-	TRBV6-6	ASSYGRDDKLF
-	TRBV27	ASSVDVNTGELF
-	TRBV5-1	ASSLEGDSVTEAF
-	TRBV7-8	EVYEQY
-	TRBV10-3	AISSGIYNEQF
TRBD2	TRBV5-1	ASSLDVGAGGGGNIQY
TRBD2	TRBV7-2	ASSLAFAGGPRADTQY
-	TRBV29-1	SVEIARDGYT
-	TRBV28	ATVLAGSTDTQY
-	TRBV11-3	ASSSRTDTQY
-	TRBV6-1	ASSENNRVRNTIY
-	TRBV11-2	ASGGGLETQY
-	TRBV7-9	ASSSAGAVETQY